Reported below is one TCR beta chain. This sample was included in a study of tumor-infiltrating lymphocytes in localized non-small cell lung cancer. The table came from immunoSEQ multiplex PCR; TCRdb's copy has only in-frame clones and leaves some out. The data hold fewer than 12,000 clones, with about 69% observed a single time. CDR1 and CDR2 from the germline V gene are SNHLY and FYNNEI. Losses at the gene ends were 6 bases for V and 1 base for J; bases not matched to a gene: 7. CDR3 length equals 16 residues. The chain has TRBV2 and TRBJ1-5; 9 bases line up with TRBD1. This TCR came from a human donor with non-small cell lung cancer. The sample consisted of lung tumor tissue. CDR3 DNA sequence: TGTGCCAGCAGCCGAGAAGGGACAGGGAGCAATCAGCCCCAGCATTTT. It is translated as CASSREGTGSNQPQHF.